This TCR beta chain was profiled in a study of beta chain features in type 1 diabetes. At the level of the study: Sorted cells from all samples, numbering about 98 million, were examined.

Germline-derived CDR1 and CDR2 are PRHDT and FYEKMQ (reference sequence). This CDR3 is 12 amino acids long. V was shortened by 6 bases and J by 14 bases, with 16 bases between the two germline ends. Points from the study as a whole: In every one of the four CD4+ subsets, TCRB CDR3s were moderately but significantly shorter in Type 1 diabetes patients.

All of the isolated RNA was reverse transcribed, so expressed TCRB transcripts were sequenced. The method was immunoSEQ multiplex PCR; TCRdb's version includes in-frame clones alone and lacks a portion of them. The sample records 400,000 to 450,000 clones, more than 11% being singletons. This clone came up a few times. The antigen remains undetermined. V and J are TRBV13 and TRBJ1-4; no definite D call. The sequence was collected from a young man in good health. Sequencing was done on a sample of naive CD4+ T cells from blood. The CDR3 sequence is CASRLNPGPLFF. In nucleotides, the CDR3 is TGTGCCAGCAGATTAAATCCGGGCCCTCTGTTTTTT.